The 14 T cell receptor beta chains given below trace back to one sample, sequenced in a study of sequential checkpoint blockade in melanoma. Treatment denoted: randomized to nivolumab then ipilimumab (arm A) or the reverse (arm B). Clones were sequenced by immunoSEQ multiplex PCR, and TCRdb holds only the in-frame ones, with some missing. The sample shows around 4,000 clones, under 20% of them seen only once. The source material was tumor tissue (inferred from file names), sampled from a patient given nivolumab and ipilimumab in sequence. These receptors were collected from a human patient with melanoma. Some clones in this sample may be carry-over from other donors' samples.

This clone was recorded a few times. The chain links TRBV6-8 to TRBJ1-1; possibly TRBD1 for D (5 bases). The CDR3 loop spans 14 amino acids. Germline assignment: CDR1 MNHGY and CDR2 SAAAGT. V was cut by 5 bases and J by 2 bases, with 12 bases left in between. This CDR3 reads CASSDGDFNTEAFF. The CDR3 DNA follows: TGTGCCAGCAGTGACGGGGACTTTAACACTGAAGCTTTCTTT.

J is TRBJ1-3 and V is TRBV14; D is ambiguous. Germline V CDR1 and CDR2: SGHDN, FVKESK. V lost 9 bases and J lost 2, with 11 bases in between. This CDR3 has 13 residues. The CDR3 DNA reads as TGTGCCAGGACGTCAGAAGCTGGAAACACCATATATTTT. This codes for CARTSEAGNTIYF.

The chain has TRBV19 and TRBJ2-7, with D uncertain. V was pared by 0 bases and J by 4 bases, with 16 bases between. CDR3 length: 16 amino acids. CDR1 is LNHDA and CDR2 is SQIVND in the germline V gene (reference sequence). The CDR3 region is CASSIDPRASQYEQYF. The CDR3 DNA is TGTGCCAGTAGTATAGACCCACGGGCGTCTCAGTACGAGCAGTACTTC.

This clone was detected many times. The chain couples TRBV23-1 to TRBJ2-1, with D perhaps matching TRBD2 (6 bases). TRBV23-1 is treated as an ORF (open reading frame) with a function not yet certain. V lost 6 bases, J lost 2 bases, and 17 bases lay in between. The CDR3 totals 16 residues. Here the CDR3 reads CASSQEIRGTYNEQFF. The CDR3 bases are TGCGCCAGCAGCCAAGAAATCCGGGGGACCTACAATGAGCAGTTCTTC.

This clone was seen a few times. CDR3 bases: TGTGCCAGCAGCGTAGAAGGAGGGGACACAGATACGCAGTATTTT. Translation gives CASSVEGGDTDTQYF. The chain combines TRBV9 with TRBJ2-3, with D perhaps matching TRBD2 (6 bases). In germline, CDR1 is SGDLS, CDR2 YYNGEE. V lost 0 bases and J 2 bases, leaving 10 bases between the germline ends. This CDR3 spans 15 amino acids.

The chain is built from TRBV18 and TRBJ1-1; TRBD1 matches at 8 bases. The J segment lost 3 bases and the V segment lost 4 bases, leaving 4 bases of the junction unmatched. The CDR3 runs 14 residues. Germline V gene sequence: CDR1 KGHSH, CDR2 LQKENI. The CDR3 DNA follows: TGTGCCAGCTCACTACAGGGGGAGTACACTGAAGCTTTCTTT. As protein: CASSLQGEYTEAFF.

This clone has only a few counts. V gene TRBV19 combines with J gene TRBJ1-2, with TRBD1 matching over 8 bases. Germline V gene sequence: CDR1 LNHDA, CDR2 SQIVND (reference sequence). J gave up 13 bases and V 6 bases, and 7 bases lay outside the gene matches. This CDR3 has 11 amino acids. CDR3 nucleotide sequence: TGTGCCAGTAGCTTCGACAGGGGTCCCACCTTC. It specifies CASSFDRGPTF.

V and J are TRBV19 and TRBJ1-1; maybe TRBD1 (5 bases). The V and J ends lost 4 bases and 1 base respectively, with 7 bases between them. CDR3 size: 13 residues. Germline loops: CDR1 LNHDA, CDR2 SQIVND (reference sequence). Written as DNA, the CDR3 is TGTGCCAGTAGTACGGGGCCGAACACTGAAGCTTTCTTT. Its translation is CASSTGPNTEAFF.

This chain uses TRBV12-1 with TRBJ1-2; the table names TRBD1, a call not compared with the DNA. TRBV12-1 is shown as a pseudogene. This CDR3 spans 19 amino acids. This CDR3 reads CASSFSVGRRTASNYGYTF. In DNA form, the CDR3 reads TGTGCCAGCAGCTTTAGCGTCGGACGGAGGACAGCTTCTAACTATGGCTACACCTTC.

V and J are TRBV5-1 and TRBJ1-1; D may be TRBD1 (6 bases). This CDR3 has 16 amino acids. V gave up 1 base and J gave up 0 bases, with 13 bases separating them. Germline lookup yields CDR1 SGHRS and CDR2 YFSETQ. The CDR3 loop is CASSLSRGRMNTEAFF. CDR3 coding DNA: TGCGCCAGCAGCTTGAGCAGGGGAAGAATGAACACTGAAGCTTTCTTT.

The gene calls are TRBV5-1 and TRBJ2-7; 7 bases map to TRBD2. Trimming at V came to 1 base and at J to 2 bases, leaving 6 bases not matched to a gene. The CDR3 consists of 15 residues. Per the germline V gene, CDR1 is SGHRS and CDR2 is YFSETQ. The CDR3 DNA reads as TGCGCCAGCAGCTTGAATAGCGGGTCCCCCTACGAGCAGTACTTC. Translating gives CASSLNSGSPYEQYF.

V gene TRBV29-1 combines with J gene TRBJ2-5; 8 nucleotides agree with TRBD2. The CDR3 consists of 13 residues. Germline V gives CDR1 SQVTM, CDR2 ANQGSEA. V lost 6 bases, J lost 4 bases, and 7 bases stayed unmatched. The CDR3 here is CSVALAGAETQYF. CDR3 nucleotide sequence: TGCAGCGTCGCCCTAGCGGGTGCAGAGACCCAGTACTTC.

The V gene is TRBV15, the J gene TRBJ2-5; maybe TRBD1 (6 bases). The CDR3 consists of 15 residues. CDR1 is LNHNV and CDR2 is YYDKDF in the germline V gene (reference sequence). The V end lost 0 bases, the J end lost 0 bases, and 8 bases lay between the germline ends. The CDR3: CATSRERGYQETQYF. CDR3 DNA: TGTGCCACCAGCAGAGAAAGGGGGTACCAAGAGACCCAGTACTTC.

This clone came up many times. Sequence at one end of the junction differs from germline and may be a read error. The chain carries TRBV11-3 and TRBJ2-1, with 9 bases matching TRBD2. The CDR3 spans 14 residues. Germline values: CDR1 SGHNT, CDR2 YENEEA. DNA of the CDR3: TGTGCTAGCAGCGAGCGGGGGGCGAGGAATGAGCAGTTCTTC. Encoded protein: CASSERGARNEQFF.